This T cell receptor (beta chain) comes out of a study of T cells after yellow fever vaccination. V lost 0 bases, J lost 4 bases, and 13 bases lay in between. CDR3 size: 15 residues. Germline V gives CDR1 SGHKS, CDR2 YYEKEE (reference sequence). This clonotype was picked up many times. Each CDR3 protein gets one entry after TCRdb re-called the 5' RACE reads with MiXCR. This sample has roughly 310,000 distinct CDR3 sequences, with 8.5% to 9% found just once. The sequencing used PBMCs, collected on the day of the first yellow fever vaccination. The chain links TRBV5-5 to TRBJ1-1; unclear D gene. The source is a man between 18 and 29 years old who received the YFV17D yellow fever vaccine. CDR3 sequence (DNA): TGTGCCAGCAGCTTGGGGGCGTCGGGGAGCACTGAAGCTTTCTTT. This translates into CASSLGASGSTEAFF.